The 23 T cell receptor beta chains given below trace back to one sample, sequenced in a study of a mutant IDH1 vaccine in newly diagnosed glioma. Using immunoSEQ multiplex PCR, the repertoire was profiled, and TCRdb retains in-frame clones only, with some absent. The table records around 23,000 clones, about three quarters of them present only once. Their antigens remain unidentified. Time point given: week 5, during vaccination. The vaccine gave 300 ug of a 20-mer mutant IDH1 peptide subcutaneously per dose. The material sequenced was PBMCs, taken from a glioma patient whose treatment included an IDH1 peptide vaccine. Source of these receptors: a man between 35 and 55 years old with glioma.

The chain carries TRBV14 and TRBJ2-3, with TRBD2 as a possible D gene (5 bases). CDR3 size: 17 residues. Germline V lookup: CDR1 SGHDN, CDR2 FVKESK. The ends were cut back, 1 base at V and 0 bases at J, with 14 bases in the middle. CDR3 loop: CASSQGGRLTSTDTQYF. The CDR3 DNA is TGTGCCAGCAGCCAAGGAGGGCGACTCACTAGCACAGATACGCAGTATTTT.

The chain uses TRBV18 and TRBJ1-1, with D possibly matching TRBD1 (6 bases). CDR3 length: 13 residues. The germline V gene encodes CDR1 KGHSH and CDR2 LQKENI. This chain's CDR3 is CATGGGVDTEAFF. The CDR3 region has the DNA TGTGCAACGGGAGGGGGTGTCGACACTGAAGCTTTCTTT.

The gene calls are TRBV4-1 and TRBJ2-3, with 8 bases identical to TRBD1. With 2 bases clipped from V and 4 bases from J, the junction kept 2 bases outside the gene matches. Germline V gene data show CDR1 as MGHRA and CDR2 as YSYEKL. This CDR3 is 14 amino acids long. In DNA, the CDR3 is TGCGCCAGCAGCCAACCACAGGGGGCAGATACGCAGTATTTT. The encoded protein is CASSQPQGADTQYF.

This sequence joins TRBV7-2 and TRBJ2-5, with D uncertain. The CDR3 covers 14 residues. CDR1 is SGHTA and CDR2 is FQGNSA in the germline V gene. V was shortened by 5 bases and J by 5 bases, with 15 bases between the two germline ends. CDR3: CASSRSGPGETQYF. In nucleotides, the CDR3 is TGTGCCAGCAGCCGCTCCGGCCCTGGGGAGACCCAGTACTTC.

The V and J genes are TRBV19 and TRBJ2-3; D is uncertain. CDR3 length equals 14 residues. Germline V gene data show CDR1 as LNHDA and CDR2 as SQIVND (reference sequence). Trimming removed 4 bases from V and 1 base from J, with 9 bases in between. The CDR3, as DNA: TGTGCCAGTAGTAATTCGCGAGGCACAGATACGCAGTATTTT. It specifies CASSNSRGTDTQYF.

The rearrangement joins TRBV5-6 to TRBJ1-2; 7 positions match TRBD1. Germline loops: CDR1 SGHDT, CDR2 YYEEEE. This CDR3 is built from 15 residues. V dropped 4 bases and J dropped 2; count of bases not matched to a gene: 8. This chain's CDR3 is CASSLDREMNYGYTF. The DNA for the CDR3 is TGTGCCAGCAGCCTCGACAGGGAGATGAACTATGGCTACACCTTC.

The DNA for the CDR3 is TGTGCCAGCAGCGGGCAGGGAGGGTGGCAGTACTTC. It is translated as CASSGQGGWQYF. The V gene is TRBV7-9, the J gene TRBJ2-7; 7 bases align to TRBD2. The V gene end was trimmed by 5 bases and the J gene end by 9 bases; junction bases not matched to a gene: 7. Germline V gene sequence: CDR1 SEHNR, CDR2 FQNEAQ (reference sequence). The CDR3 extends over 12 amino acids.

This clone was picked up a small number of times. The chain links TRBV7-9 to TRBJ2-7; D not certain. Trimming removed 1 base at V and 6 bases at J, with 13 bases between. The CDR3 sequence is 14 residues long. Germline values: CDR1 SEHNR, CDR2 FQNEAQ (reference sequence). CDR3 loop: CASSLGLGRVEQYF. CDR3 nucleotide sequence: TGTGCCAGCAGCTTAGGCCTCGGACGGGTCGAGCAGTACTTC.

This clone was observed a handful of times. The chain combines TRBV2 with TRBJ2-5, with TRBD1 identical over 7 bases. The CDR3 spans 13 residues. The germline CDR1 and CDR2 sequences are SNHLY and FYNNEI. CDR3: CALLGQAKETQYF. CDR3 DNA sequence: TGTGCACTCCTCGGACAGGCAAAAGAGACCCAGTACTTC.

This clone was seen a few times. Written as DNA, the CDR3 is TGTGCCAGCTCACCGAGTTACAGTTCAAACGAGCAGTACTTC. Its translation is CASSPSYSSNEQYF. The J gene is TRBJ2-7, the V gene TRBV18; no clear D gene. With 3 bases removed from V and 5 bases from J, the gap between germline ends came to 14 bases. Germline V gives CDR1 KGHSH, CDR2 LQKENI. The CDR3 is made up of 14 amino acids. The full variable domain, in which reference TRBV18 and TRBJ2-7 provide the parts outside the CDR3, is NAGVMQNPRHLVRRRGQEARLRCSPMKGHSHVYWYRQLPEEGLKFMVYLQKENIIDESGMPKERFSAEFPKEGPSILRIQQVVRGDSAAYFCASSPSYSSNEQYFGPGTRLTVT.

In this sample, this clone turned up once. V gene TRBV29-1 combines with J gene TRBJ2-3; possible D gene TRBD2, 5 bases. In germline, CDR1 is SQVTM, CDR2 ANQGSEA. With 4 bases removed from V and 0 bases from J, the gap between germline ends came to 11 bases. CDR3 size: 14 residues. The CDR3: CSVGSGTSTDTQYF. The CDR3 DNA reads TGCAGCGTTGGCAGCGGTACTAGCACAGATACGCAGTATTTT.

The V and J genes are TRBV19 and TRBJ2-1, with D possibly matching TRBD1 (5 bases). The CDR3 is 16 residues long. Between the trimmed V and J ends, which lost 10 bases and 6 bases, there was a span of 25 bases. Germline CDR1 and CDR2: LNHDA and SQIVND (reference sequence). CDR3 region: CATLSQGSHPGNEQFF. The CDR3 nucleotides are TGTGCCACTTTGTCCCAGGGCTCTCACCCTGGCAATGAGCAGTTCTTC.

This chain joins TRBV5-1 and TRBJ2-7, with TRBD1 matching 9 bases. The trim removed 3 bases at V and 6 bases at J, leaving 7 bases unmatched. CDR3 length: 14 residues. Germline loops: CDR1 SGHRS, CDR2 YFSETQ. The CDR3 nucleotides are TGCGCCAGCAGCTACAGGGGGCGGGTAAGCGAGCAGTACTTC. Translation: CASSYRGRVSEQYF.

This chain links TRBV18 with TRBJ2-7, with D possibly matching TRBD2 (6 bases). With 3 bases removed from V and 1 base from J, the gap between germline ends came to 7 bases. In germline, CDR1 is KGHSH, CDR2 LQKENI. CDR3 length: 13 residues. This chain's CDR3 is CASSPGGSYEQYF. The CDR3 DNA follows: TGTGCCAGCTCACCGGGGGGATCCTACGAGCAGTACTTC.

This chain links TRBV6-5 with TRBJ2-1; D is ambiguous. Germline lookup yields CDR1 MNHEY and CDR2 SVGAGI. V was clipped by 6 bases and J by 0 bases, with 12 bases between them. The CDR3 spans 15 residues. CDR3 region: CASSRIRSSYNEQFF. CDR3 in DNA: TGTGCCAGCAGCCGTATCCGGAGCTCCTACAATGAGCAGTTCTTC.

This chain connects TRBV4-1 to TRBJ1-5, with 10 bases lining up with TRBD1. Looked up from germline, CDR1 is MGHRA and CDR2 is YSYEKL. V lost 2 bases, J lost 10 bases, and 8 bases stayed unmatched. The CDR3 contains 15 residues. CDR3 bases: TGCGCCAGCAGCCAAACTCAGACAGGGGGCCTTCCCCAGCATTTT. This codes for CASSQTQTGGLPQHF.

This clone was observed once. The chain couples TRBV11-3 to TRBJ1-2; D gene unclear. V lost 0 bases and J lost 7, with 18 bases in between. Per germline, CDR1 SGHNT and CDR2 YENEEA. The CDR3 spans 16 residues. This CDR3 is CASSLDLQVALSGYTF. CDR3 DNA: TGTGCCAGCAGCTTAGATCTTCAGGTGGCATTGTCTGGCTACACCTTC.

On this clone: At the DNA level, this CDR3 is encoded by other sequences in the same sample as well. The rearrangement links TRBV29-1 to TRBJ2-2; 10 bases agree with TRBD2. The CDR3 extends over 14 amino acids. V shed 7 bases and J 4 bases; nucleotides not matched to a gene: 6. Germline loops: CDR1 SQVTM, CDR2 ANQGSEA. CDR3 in amino acids: CSARTSGLTGELFF. DNA for the CDR3: TGCAGCGCAAGGACTAGCGGCCTCACCGGGGAGCTGTTTTTT.

The V and J genes are TRBV7-2 and TRBJ2-5; 8 bases fit TRBD2. Germline V gives CDR1 SGHTA, CDR2 FQGNSA. The ends lost 5 bases at V and 1 base at J; junction bases unmatched: 9. CDR3 length: 16 amino acids. CDR3 protein: CASSRGGAEPQETQYF. In nucleotides, the CDR3 is TGTGCCAGCAGCCGGGGGGGAGCAGAACCCCAAGAGACCCAGTACTTC.

This chain links TRBV11-2 with TRBJ2-3; 9 positions agree with TRBD1. V shed 5 bases, J shed 2 bases, and the junction held 5 bases outside the gene matches. Germline V gives CDR1 SGHAT, CDR2 FQNNGV. CDR3 length: 15 residues. The CDR3: CASSLRQGDTDTQYF. CDR3 DNA sequence: TGTGCCAGCAGCCTCAGACAGGGGGACACAGATACGCAGTATTTT.

CDR3 coding DNA: TGTGCCGCCGGGAGGGGGAGCAATCAGCCCCAGCATTTT. It codes for CAAGRGSNQPQHF. The chain uses TRBV6-5 and TRBJ1-5; maybe TRBD1 (6 bases). The CDR3 is 13 amino acids. V was trimmed by 11 bases and J by 1 base, leaving 12 bases between them. CDR1 and CDR2 from the germline V gene are MNHEY and SVGAGI.

The chain employs TRBV18 and TRBJ2-2; D is perhaps TRBD2 (5 bases). Trimming shortened V by 4 bases and J by 3 bases, and 12 bases separated the two germline ends. The length of the CDR3 is 15 residues. The germline V gene encodes CDR1 KGHSH and CDR2 LQKENI. CDR3 amino acids: CASSRKFGDTGELFF. The CDR3 region has the DNA TGTGCCAGCTCACGGAAGTTCGGGGACACCGGGGAGCTGTTTTTT.

This chain connects TRBV7-9 to TRBJ1-1; D remains ambiguous. The V end was cut by 2 bases, the J end by 6 bases, with 7 bases between. The CDR3 runs to 12 residues. Germline loops: CDR1 SEHNR, CDR2 FQNEAQ (reference sequence). CDR3 residues: CASSLTRAEAFF. In DNA form, the CDR3 reads TGTGCCAGCAGCTTAACCCGGGCTGAAGCTTTCTTT.